The clone carrying this T cell receptor (beta chain) was seen more than once but under ten times. What it binds is not known. Germline V gene lookup returns CDR1 GTSNPN and CDR2 SVGIG (reference sequence). This CDR3 is built from 14 residues. Trimming at V came to 3 bases and at J to 5 bases, leaving 7 bases not matched to a gene. The data derive from a study of shared clonotypes between healthy human individuals. Overall study context: A donor's plate count was three for CD4 naive and three for CD4 memory; CD8 naive had two and CD8 memory one.

Clones were sequenced by immunoSEQ multiplex PCR, and TCRdb holds only the in-frame ones, with some missing. The repertoire holds fewer than 850,000 clones, with about three quarters as singletons. Study-level findings and limits: Deeper or shallower sequencing was expected to change how clonotypes are shared among donors. Naive subsets tended to show greater estimated richness than memory subsets.

V gene TRBV30 combines with J gene TRBJ2-5; 9 positions match TRBD2. The TCR comes from a woman aged 25-40 years in good health. Sequencing was performed on memory CD4+ T cells sorted from blood. The subset is: CD45RA-negative fraction. The CDR3 spells CAWRLNSGSETQYF. The DNA of the CDR3 is TGTGCCTGGAGGTTAAATAGCGGGAGTGAGACCCAGTACTTC.